This TCR beta chain was recovered during a study of cytomegalovirus exposure and HLA in healthy donors. In regard to this clone: Its specificity is unknown.

The assay was immunoSEQ multiplex PCR, and TCRdb's table has in-frame clones only and misses some. The sample records 200,000 to 250,000 clones, roughly 80% being singletons. V was clipped by 2 bases and J by 5 bases, with 14 bases between them. The CDR3 runs to 16 residues. The germline CDR1 and CDR2 sequences are SGHRS and YFSETQ. Study results and caveats: Rare TCR sequences dominated, though some public TCRs recurred in many donors. In the roughly 120 validation repertoires, a later analysis found that first-cohort TCR clusters tended to co-occur. Altogether, 150 to 200 TCR beta chains were recorded as cytomegalovirus-associated. It was reported that the classifier diagnosed cytomegalovirus status with high specificity and sensitivity in both the original and validation cohorts.

The sequenced sample consisted of PBMCs. This rearrangement joins TRBV5-1 to TRBJ1-6; D is possibly TRBD1 (6 bases). This receptor was obtained from a woman aged 18-35 years in good health and CMV-seronegative. The chain's CDR3 is CASSFAVGQHNSPLHF. The DNA of the CDR3 is TGCGCCAGCAGCTTCGCCGTAGGACAGCATAATTCACCCCTCCACTTT.